Shown below are 5 T cell receptor beta chains from a single sample sequenced in a study of blood T cell repertoires in COVID-19. Sequencing used immunoSEQ multiplex PCR; TCRdb keeps in-frame clones, though not all of them. This table has some 140,000 clones, just under 85% appearing once. Input material: peripheral blood. The receptors come from a woman over 75 with acute or convalescent COVID-19.

The genes are TRBV21-1 and TRBJ2-2; the D call TRBD1 from the table was never checked on the DNA. TRBV21-1 is reported as a pseudogene. CDR3 length: 15 amino acids. CDR3: CASSKGGTKTGELFF. For the CDR3, the DNA is TGTGCCAGCAGCAAAGGTGGGACAAAAACCGGGGAGCTGTTTTTT.

The V call is TRBV27, the J call TRBJ2-7; D may be TRBD1 (5 bases). CDR3 length equals 15 residues. Germline CDR1 MNHEY, CDR2 SMNVEV (reference sequence). The V end was cut by 0 bases, the J end by 3 bases, with 12 bases between. The CDR3 loop reads CASSLSGRADYEQYF. CDR3 nucleotides: TGTGCCAGCAGTTTATCCGGCAGGGCGGACTACGAGCAGTACTTC.

The chain employs TRBV19 and TRBJ2-3, with 8 bases lining up with TRBD2. The germline V gene has CDR1 LNHDA and CDR2 SQIVND (reference sequence). This CDR3 is 14 amino acids long. V lost 6 bases, J lost 1 base, and 3 bases stayed unmatched. Here the CDR3 reads CASRPGLGTDTQYF. The CDR3 coding sequence is TGTGCCAGTAGACCGGGACTAGGCACAGATACGCAGTATTTT.

The gene calls are TRBV18 and TRBJ2-2, with a weak D call TRBD1 (6 bases). The CDR3 is made up of 15 amino acids. Trimming removed 4 bases at V and 5 bases at J, with 14 bases between. Germline V CDR1 and CDR2: KGHSH, LQKENI. The CDR3 nucleotides read TGTGCCAGCTCACAAACAACAGGGATAACCGGGGAGCTGTTTTTT. Translated: CASSQTTGITGELFF.

This chain uses TRBV5-1 with TRBJ2-2; D remains unclear. Trimming removed 0 bases from V and 4 bases from J, with 16 bases in between. The length of the CDR3 is 17 residues. The germline CDR1 and CDR2 sequences are SGHRS and YFSETQ. CDR3 sequence reads: CASSLDPVRSLTGELFF. In nucleotides, the CDR3 is TGCGCCAGCAGCTTGGATCCAGTCCGCTCCCTCACCGGGGAGCTGTTTTTT. Full variable domain (rest looked up from reference TRBV5-1 and TRBJ2-2): KAGVTQTPRYLIKTRGQQVTLSCSPISGHRSVSWYQQTPGQGLQFLFEYFSETQRNKGNFPGRFSGRQFSNSRSEMNVSTLELGDSALYLCASSLDPVRSLTGELFFGEGSRLTVL.